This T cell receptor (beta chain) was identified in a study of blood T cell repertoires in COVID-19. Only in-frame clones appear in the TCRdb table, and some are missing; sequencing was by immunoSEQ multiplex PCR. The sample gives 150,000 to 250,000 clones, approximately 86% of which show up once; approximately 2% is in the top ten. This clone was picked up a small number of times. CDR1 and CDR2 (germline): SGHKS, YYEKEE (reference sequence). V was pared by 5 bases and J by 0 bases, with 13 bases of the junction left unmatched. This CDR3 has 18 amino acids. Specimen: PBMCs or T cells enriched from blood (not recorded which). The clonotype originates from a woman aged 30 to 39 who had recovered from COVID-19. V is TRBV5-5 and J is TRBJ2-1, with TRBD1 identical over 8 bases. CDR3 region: CASSSLPLGTGSYNEQFF. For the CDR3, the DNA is TGTGCCAGCAGTTCATTACCTCTGGGGACAGGCTCCTACAATGAGCAGTTCTTC.